Sequencing of this TCR beta chain was carried out in a study of T cell repertoires in cytomegalovirus infection. Overall study: Through public TCR beta signatures, both CMV infection and matching HLA type were indicated. Study-level findings and limits: The cumulative frequency of public TCR beta families distinguished individuals who carried CMV together with the relevant HLA. The ex vivo response was dominated by HLA-C-restricted CMV-specific TCR beta clonotypes.

This clonotype was picked up a small number of times. Its antigen is not identified. TCRdb re-derived calls from the reads in MiXCR, one entry per CDR3 protein. This sample has roughly 720,000 distinct CDR3 sequences, with 35% found just once. V shed 2 bases and J shed 8 bases, with 12 bases lying between them. CDR3 size: 14 residues. The germline V gene has CDR1 LNHDA and CDR2 SQIVND (reference sequence). Source material: PBMCs. This chain links TRBV19 with TRBJ1-4; D is unresolved. The TCR comes from a human donor in good health (CMV status not recorded). Some clones in this sample may be carry-over from other donors' samples. The CDR3 DNA reads TGTGCCAGTAGTATAAAAGGGATCGACGAAAAACTGTTTTTT. Residues: CASSIKGIDEKLFF.